A single sample gave rise to the 18 T cell receptor beta chains below, sequenced in a study of T cell responses to AZD1222 COVID-19 vaccine. Some clones are missing from TCRdb's copy, which holds only in-frame ones; the method was immunoSEQ multiplex PCR. The data show tens of thousands of clones, about 88% seen once. The source material was peripheral blood, sampled on day 0 of AZD1222 vaccination. The receptors shown here come from an adult in good health.

The rearrangement uses TRBV9 and TRBJ2-7, with 7 bases aligning to TRBD2. V dropped 4 bases and J dropped 3; count of bases not matched to a gene: 7. Germline V gene sequence: CDR1 SGDLS, CDR2 YYNGEE. The CDR3 sequence is 14 residues long. The DNA of the CDR3 is TGTGCCAGCAGCAAGGGAGGGTCGGGCTACGAGCAGTACTTC. This sequence encodes CASSKGGSGYEQYF.

This chain connects TRBV21-1 to TRBJ1-1. TRBV21-1 is classified as a pseudogene. The CDR3 has 15 residues. The CDR3 is CASSKEPGRNTEAFF. DNA for the CDR3: TGTGCCAGCAGCAAAGAACCGGGGAGGAACACTGAAGCTTTCTTT.

The chain uses TRBV28 and TRBJ2-2; D uncertain. The CDR3 is 12 amino acids. V was trimmed by 1 base and J by 6 bases, leaving 3 bases between them. Per germline, CDR1 MDHEN and CDR2 SYDVKM. The DNA for the CDR3 is TGTGCCAGCAGTTTATTGGCCGGGGAGCTGTTTTTT. Translated, it gives CASSLLAGELFF.

The chain couples TRBV4-3 to TRBJ1-5; D perhaps matches TRBD1 (5 bases). This CDR3 has 14 residues. Per germline, CDR1 LGHNA and CDR2 YSLEER. Trimming took 1 base from V and 8 from J, leaving 12 bases between them. The CDR3 coding sequence is TGCGCCAGCAGCCAAGGACAGCGTAAGGAGCCCCAGCATTTT. Its translation: CASSQGQRKEPQHF.

The chain joins TRBV19 to TRBJ1-1; D is ambiguous. V lost 3 bases and J lost 3, with 5 bases in between. The CDR3 contains 12 residues. CDR1 and CDR2 from the germline V gene are LNHDA and SQIVND (reference sequence). For the CDR3, the DNA is TGTGCCAGTAGTATTGAGTACACTGAAGCTTTCTTT. Residues: CASSIEYTEAFF.

A single count supports this clone. The chain links TRBV7-2 to TRBJ1-5; unclear D gene. The CDR3 is 15 residues long. Germline V gene lookup returns CDR1 SGHTA and CDR2 FQGNSA. The V end lost 1 base, the J end lost 3 bases, and 10 bases lay between the germline ends. The CDR3 spells CASSLELSNNQPQHF. CDR3 bases: TGTGCCAGCAGCTTAGAACTTAGTAACAATCAGCCCCAGCATTTT. Full variable domain (rest looked up from reference TRBV7-2 and TRBJ1-5): GAGVSQSPSNKVTEKGKDVELRCDPISGHTALYWYRQSLGQGLEFLIYFQGNSAPDKSGLPSDRFSAERTGGSVSTLTIQRTQQEDSAVYLCASSLELSNNQPQHFGDGTRLSIL.

The gene calls are TRBV7-3 and TRBJ2-3; a weak D match, TRBD1 (5 bases). The V and J ends lost 3 bases and 1 base respectively, with 8 bases between them. The CDR3 sequence is 14 residues long. CDR1 and CDR2 (germline): SGHTA, FQGTGA. CDR3 coding DNA: TGTGCCAGCAGCTTTCTAGGGGGCACAGATACGCAGTATTTT. Its protein product is CASSFLGGTDTQYF. The full variable domain, rest sourced from reference TRBV7-3 and TRBJ2-3, is GAGVSQTPSNKVTEKGKYVELRCDPISGHTALYWYRQSLGQGPEFLIYFQGTGAADDSGLPNDRFFAVRPEGSVSTLKIQRTERGDSAVYLCASSFLGGTDTQYFGPGTRLTVL.

The V call is TRBV5-1, the J call TRBJ2-3; D is possibly TRBD2 (6 bases). The CDR3 totals 15 residues. Between the trimmed V and J ends, which lost 6 bases and 1 base, there was a span of 15 bases. Germline V lookup: CDR1 SGHRS, CDR2 YFSETQ. The CDR3, as DNA: TGCGCCAGCAAGGTATACGGGGAGGGCACAGATACGCAGTATTTT. It specifies CASKVYGEGTDTQYF.

J is TRBJ2-7 and V is TRBV6-5, with 11 bases lining up with TRBD1. The V and J ends lost 6 bases and 6 bases, in that order; junction bases with no gene match: 10. Per germline, CDR1 MNHEY and CDR2 SVGAGI. This CDR3 spans 15 amino acids. Written as DNA, the CDR3 is TGTGCCAGCAGGTCCGGAGGACAGGGGGCTATCGAGCAGTACTTC. This gives the protein CASRSGGQGAIEQYF.

The chain couples TRBV4-2 to TRBJ1-1; D gene ambiguous. V was shortened by 0 bases and J by 7 bases, with 6 bases between the two germline ends. Germline V CDR1 and CDR2: LGHNA, YNFKEQ. The length of the CDR3 is 12 residues. The CDR3 DNA sequence: TGTGCCAGCAGCCAAGATCGATTTGAAGCTTTCTTT. Translated: CASSQDRFEAFF.

The chain employs TRBV27 and TRBJ2-3, with 9 bases identical to TRBD1. Germline assignment: CDR1 MNHEY and CDR2 SMNVEV (reference sequence). The trim removed 5 bases at V and 5 bases at J, leaving 8 bases unmatched. The CDR3 is made up of 15 amino acids. The CDR3, as DNA: TGTGCCAGCAGTCGGACCGGACAGGGGAAAGATACGCAGTATTTT. It specifies CASSRTGQGKDTQYF.

The chain employs TRBV5-4 and TRBJ1-2; D may be TRBD1 (6 bases). V was clipped by 0 bases and J by 4 bases, with 10 bases between them. Germline values: CDR1 SGHNT, CDR2 YYREEE (reference sequence). The length of the CDR3 is 14 residues. CDR3 nucleotides: TGTGCCAGCAGCTTGGACGCCAGGGGCTATGGCTACACCTTC. Translation gives CASSLDARGYGYTF.

The CDR3 reads CASRRTLTGDGYTF. CDR3 in DNA: TGTGCCAGCAGACGTACTCTTACAGGGGACGGCTACACCTTC. The rearrangement links TRBV2 to TRBJ1-2, with TRBD1 matching over 7 bases. The CDR3 runs to 14 residues. J lost 8 bases, V lost 6 bases, and 12 bases had no gene match. In germline, CDR1 is SNHLY, CDR2 FYNNEI.

The chain combines TRBV5-4 with TRBJ1-3, with D perhaps matching TRBD1 (5 bases). CDR3 size: 15 residues. The germline V gene has CDR1 SGHNT and CDR2 YYREEE (reference sequence). V gave up 2 bases and J gave up 4 bases, with 13 bases separating them. The CDR3 DNA sequence: TGTGCCAGCAGCTTACCGGGACCGGGAGGAAACACCATATATTTT. Encoded protein: CASSLPGPGGNTIYF.

V usage is TRBV29-1 and J usage is TRBJ2-7; the D is unclear. This CDR3 is 11 amino acids long. Trimming left V 4 bases short and J 4 bases short, with 8 bases between. Germline values: CDR1 SQVTM, CDR2 ANQGSEA. The CDR3: CSVVSVYEQYF. The CDR3 region has the DNA TGCAGCGTTGTATCTGTTTACGAGCAGTACTTC.

J is TRBJ1-4 and V is TRBV19; the D gene is possibly TRBD1 (5 bases). Deletions cut 5 bases from V and 3 bases from J, with 13 bases between. This CDR3 comprises 15 residues. CDR1 is LNHDA, CDR2 SQIVND, per germline (reference sequence). The CDR3 nucleotides read TGTGCCAGTAGTCCTAGGGGCGGATCTAATGAAAAACTGTTTTTT. Amino acids: CASSPRGGSNEKLFF.

J is TRBJ2-3 and V is TRBV7-9; D is uncertain. CDR1 SEHNR and CDR2 FQNEAQ come from the germline V gene (reference sequence). The CDR3 has 14 residues. V lost 2 bases to trimming and J lost 1 base, with 7 bases between them. CDR3: CASSLTTGTDTQYF. CDR3 nucleotides: TGTGCCAGCAGCTTAACGACTGGCACAGATACGCAGTATTTT.

The genes are TRBV7-2 and TRBJ2-5; 10 nucleotides match TRBD2. The ends lost 1 base at V and 5 bases at J; junction bases unmatched: 7. Germline V gene data show CDR1 as SGHTA and CDR2 as FQGNSA. The CDR3 length is 16 residues. The CDR3 sequence: CASSLGSGGAWETQYF. The DNA of the CDR3 is TGTGCCAGCAGCTTAGGGAGCGGGGGGGCCTGGGAGACCCAGTACTTC.